One and the same sample provided the 3 T cell receptor beta chains below, sequenced in a study of radiotherapy plus CTLA-4 blockade in lung cancer. Produced via immunoSEQ multiplex PCR; TCRdb's table is partial and in-frame only. The sample yields more than 75,000 clones, approximately 82% seen once. The material was peripheral blood, obtained from a patient treated with radiotherapy plus ipilimumab. All receptors derive from a human donor with non-small cell lung cancer that progressed on radiotherapy plus ipilimumab.

This chain joins TRBV28 and TRBJ1-1, with unresolved D. This CDR3 has 15 amino acids. The germline V gene encodes CDR1 MDHEN and CDR2 SYDVKM. Trimming pared 1 base from V and 0 bases from J, leaving 9 bases between. The CDR3 region has the DNA TGTGCCAGCAGTTTATCTTGGTCCATGAACACTGAAGCTTTCTTT. It is translated as CASSLSWSMNTEAFF.

This chain joins TRBV11-2 and TRBJ2-3, with 11 bases lining up with TRBD2. V lost 5 bases and J lost 3; bases outside the gene matches: 16. This CDR3 region has 19 residues. Germline V gives CDR1 SGHAT, CDR2 FQNNGV. The CDR3 sequence is CASSVRLAGWSGITDTQYF. CDR3 nucleotide sequence: TGTGCCAGCAGCGTACGACTAGCGGGGTGGAGTGGTATTACAGATACGCAGTATTTT.

The chain uses TRBV5-8 and TRBJ2-7; D is uncertain. The CDR3 runs 12 residues. Trimming stripped 4 bases from V and 11 bases from J, with 16 bases between. Germline V CDR1 and CDR2: SGHTS, YDEGEE. The CDR3 region is CASSRRQQFEYV. CDR3 nucleotide sequence: TGTGCCAGCAGCCGGCGCCAGCAGTTCGAGTACGTC.